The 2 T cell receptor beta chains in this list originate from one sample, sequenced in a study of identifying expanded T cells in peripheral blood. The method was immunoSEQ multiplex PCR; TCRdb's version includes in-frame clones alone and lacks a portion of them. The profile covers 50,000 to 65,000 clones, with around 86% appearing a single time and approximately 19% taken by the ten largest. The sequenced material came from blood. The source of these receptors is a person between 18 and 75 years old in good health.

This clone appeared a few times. This CDR3 reads CASTTLAGDVAGELFF. Here the CDR3 DNA reads TGTGCCAGCACCACACTAGCGGGAGACGTCGCCGGGGAGCTGTTTTTT. The rearrangement links TRBV7-9 to TRBJ2-2; TRBD2 matches 11 bases. The ends lost 7 bases at V and 6 bases at J; junction bases unmatched: 10. Germline V CDR1 and CDR2: SEHNR, FQNEAQ (reference sequence). The CDR3 totals 16 residues.

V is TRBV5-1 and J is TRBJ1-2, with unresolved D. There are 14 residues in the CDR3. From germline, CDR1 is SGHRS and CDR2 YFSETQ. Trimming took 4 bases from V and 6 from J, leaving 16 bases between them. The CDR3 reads CASSPNGKSDGYTF. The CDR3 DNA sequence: TGCGCCAGCAGCCCTAATGGTAAGTCAGATGGCTACACCTTC.